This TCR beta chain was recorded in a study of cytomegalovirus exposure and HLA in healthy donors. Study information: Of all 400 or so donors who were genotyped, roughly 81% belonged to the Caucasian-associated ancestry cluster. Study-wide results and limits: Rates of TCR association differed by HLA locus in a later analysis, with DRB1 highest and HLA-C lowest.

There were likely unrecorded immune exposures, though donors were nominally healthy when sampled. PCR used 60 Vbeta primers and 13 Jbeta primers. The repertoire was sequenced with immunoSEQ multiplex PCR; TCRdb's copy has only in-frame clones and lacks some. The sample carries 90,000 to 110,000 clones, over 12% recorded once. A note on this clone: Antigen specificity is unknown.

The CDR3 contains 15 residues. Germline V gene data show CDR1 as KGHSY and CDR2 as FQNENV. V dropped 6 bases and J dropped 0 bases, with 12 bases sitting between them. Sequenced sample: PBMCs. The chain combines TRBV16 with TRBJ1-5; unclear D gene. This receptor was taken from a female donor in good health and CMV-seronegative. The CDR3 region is CASSLGLHSNQPQHF. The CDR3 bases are TGTGCCAGCAGTCTTGGACTCCATAGCAATCAGCCCCAGCATTTT.